This TCR beta chain was documented in a study of shared clonotypes between healthy human individuals. CD45RO negativity and positive selection for CCR7 defined naive CD8 cells, a population that excluded terminally differentiated effector memory CD45RA+ cells. The study, taken as a whole, reports: Sampling covered blood only; tissue repertoires likely differ.

This clone has a single count. Antigen unknown. The authors ran the assay at deep level. Clones were read by immunoSEQ multiplex PCR, and TCRdb kept only the in-frame ones, dropping some. The sample contains about 2 million clones, roughly 94% of which appear only once. The V gene's germline CDR1 is SEHNR and CDR2 FQNEAQ (reference sequence). Trimming stripped 8 bases from V and 3 bases from J, with 13 bases between. The CDR3 totals 14 residues. The chain has TRBV7-9 and TRBJ2-2; possibly TRBD2 for D (5 bases). The sample taken for sequencing was naive CD8+ T cells sorted from blood. This clonotype originated in a man aged 18 to 29 in good health. CDR3 residues: CASSVSEDTGELFF. Here the CDR3 DNA reads TGTGCCAGCTCAGTTTCGGAGGACACCGGGGAGCTGTTTTTT.